These T cell receptor beta chains were read from a single sample in a study of chemoradiotherapy in HPV16-positive cancers. Assay used: immunoSEQ multiplex PCR; TCRdb lists only in-frame clones, some missing. The sample contains roughly 34,000 clones, about 86% of which appear only once. The sequencing used blood, collected from a patient who underwent chemoradiotherapy. The receptors derive from a human donor with HPV-associated anogenital cancer. Both conserved end residues are part of each CDR3. Fields, in order: CDR3 DNA, CDR3 protein, clone size, D gene, J gene, V gene. A D gene is named only where the DNA matches it firmly. A clone size is listed for some rows: how often the clone was seen (once, few, many), or a class if it is expanded.

CDR3nt: TGTGCCAGCAGCTCCACAGCCAGCTCACCCCTCCACTTT
CDR3aa: CASSSTASSPLHF
abundance: -
d_gene: -
j_gene: TRBJ1-6
v_gene: TRBV7-9

CDR3nt: TGTGCCAGCAGCCAATTCCGGGAGAAACTGTTTTTT
CDR3aa: CASSQFREKLFF
abundance: -
d_gene: -
j_gene: TRBJ1-4
v_gene: TRBV14

CDR3nt: TGTGCCAGCTCTCCTACTACAGGGGCTGGAAACACCATATATTTT
CDR3aa: CASSPTTGAGNTIYF
abundance: -
d_gene: TRBD1
j_gene: TRBJ1-3
v_gene: TRBV18

CDR3nt: TGTGCCAGCAGTTTATACCTACAGGGTGACGGCGGGGAGCTGTTTTTT
CDR3aa: CASSLYLQGDGGELFF
abundance: -
d_gene: -
j_gene: TRBJ2-2
v_gene: TRBV27

CDR3nt: TGCAGCGTTGAAGAACGTTGGGCCAACGTCCTGACTTTC
CDR3aa: CSVEERWANVLTF
abundance: -
d_gene: -
j_gene: TRBJ2-6
v_gene: TRBV29-1

CDR3nt: TGTGCCAGCAGTGACCTGGAAAGGCTTGGAGGTGGCTACACCTTC
CDR3aa: CASSDLERLGGGYTF
abundance: few
d_gene: -
j_gene: TRBJ1-2
v_gene: TRBV6-4

CDR3nt: TGTGCCAGCATGGGGGAGGTCATTCAGTACTTC
CDR3aa: CASMGEVIQYF
abundance: -
d_gene: -
j_gene: TRBJ2-4
v_gene: TRBV2

CDR3nt: TGTGCCAGCAGTGTACCTCCCTTCCGACAGGTAGCTGAAGCTTTCTTT
CDR3aa: CASSVPPFRQVAEAFF
abundance: once
d_gene: -
j_gene: TRBJ1-1
v_gene: TRBV2

CDR3nt: TGTGCCAGCAGCTTAGGAACGGGACAAGAGACCCAGTACTTC
CDR3aa: CASSLGTGQETQYF
abundance: -
d_gene: -
j_gene: TRBJ2-5
v_gene: TRBV7-2

CDR3nt: TGTGCCAGCAGCTTATCCAGGCGATCAGGCTATGGCTACACCTTC
CDR3aa: CASSLSRRSGYGYTF
abundance: -
d_gene: -
j_gene: TRBJ1-2
v_gene: TRBV11-2

CDR3nt: TGTGCCAGCAGCTTGGGGTTCCAGGGGGCATCTGAAGCTTTCTTT
CDR3aa: CASSLGFQGASEAFF
abundance: -
d_gene: TRBD1
j_gene: TRBJ1-1
v_gene: TRBV5-8

CDR3nt: TGTGCCAGCTCCCCGGACGGGGCTCAGCCCCAGCATTTT
CDR3aa: CASSPDGAQPQHF
abundance: -
d_gene: -
j_gene: TRBJ1-5
v_gene: TRBV18

CDR3nt: TGTGCCAGCAGTGCCCTAACGAACACTGAAGCTTTCTTT
CDR3aa: CASSALTNTEAFF
abundance: once
d_gene: -
j_gene: TRBJ1-1
v_gene: TRBV6-1

CDR3nt: TGTGCTAGTGGCGAGACCTCAACAGGGGCCTCCTACGAGCAGTACTTC
CDR3aa: CASGETSTGASYEQYF
abundance: -
d_gene: TRBD1
j_gene: TRBJ2-7
v_gene: TRBV12-5

CDR3nt: TGTGCCAGCAGCCCCCTATTCCGGAACACTGAAGCTTTCTTT
CDR3aa: CASSPLFRNTEAFF
abundance: -
d_gene: -
j_gene: TRBJ1-1
v_gene: TRBV14

CDR3nt: TGTGCCACCGGACAGGGGAGGGGTGGCTACACCTTC
CDR3aa: CATGQGRGGYTF
abundance: -
d_gene: TRBD1
j_gene: TRBJ1-2
v_gene: TRBV6-5

CDR3nt: TGTGCCAGCAGTGGCCCCAGCGGGGAGACAGTAGCCAAAAACATTCAGTACTTC
CDR3aa: CASSGPSGETVAKNIQYF
abundance: -
d_gene: TRBD2
j_gene: TRBJ2-4
v_gene: TRBV2

CDR3nt: TGCGCCAGCAGCTTGGGGGGGGACCACCTCTCCTACGAGCAGTACTTC
CDR3aa: CASSLGGDHLSYEQYF
abundance: -
d_gene: -
j_gene: TRBJ2-7
v_gene: TRBV5-1

CDR3nt: TGTGCCAGCAGCTTAGACACGGGTTTCCTCTATGGCTACACCTTC
CDR3aa: CASSLDTGFLYGYTF
abundance: -
d_gene: -
j_gene: TRBJ1-2
v_gene: TRBV7-2

CDR3nt: TGCAGCGTTGGGGACGGTTACGAGCAGTACTTC
CDR3aa: CSVGDGYEQYF
abundance: -
d_gene: -
j_gene: TRBJ2-7
v_gene: TRBV29-1

CDR3nt: TGCGCCAGCAGCCAAGAGGACGCCAACGTCTATAATTCACCCCTCCACTTT
CDR3aa: CASSQEDANVYNSPLHF
abundance: -
d_gene: -
j_gene: TRBJ1-6
v_gene: TRBV4-3

CDR3nt: TGTGCCAGCAGCTTCGTGGGGGCGCCTAATTCACCCCTCCACTTT
CDR3aa: CASSFVGAPNSPLHF
abundance: -
d_gene: -
j_gene: TRBJ1-6
v_gene: TRBV5-8

CDR3nt: TGTGCCAGCAGAAAAAAGTTGGCTAGCACAGATACGCAGTATTTT
CDR3aa: CASRKKLASTDTQYF
abundance: -
d_gene: -
j_gene: TRBJ2-3
v_gene: TRBV2

CDR3nt: TGTGCCAGCAGCCGGGTAGATACGCAGTATTTT
CDR3aa: CASSRVDTQYF
abundance: -
d_gene: -
j_gene: TRBJ2-3
v_gene: TRBV14

CDR3nt: TGTGCCAGCTCACGGTCAAGTGGTAACCTCTATGGCTACACCTTC
CDR3aa: CASSRSSGNLYGYTF
abundance: few
d_gene: -
j_gene: TRBJ1-2
v_gene: TRBV18

CDR3nt: TGTGCCAGCAGCTTATCCGTACAGGGGGCAGGAGATACGCAGTATTTT
CDR3aa: CASSLSVQGAGDTQYF
abundance: -
d_gene: TRBD1
j_gene: TRBJ2-3
v_gene: TRBV7-9

CDR3nt: TGTGCCAGCAGATCCGCCCCCAATCAGCCCCAGCATTTT
CDR3aa: CASRSAPNQPQHF
abundance: few
d_gene: -
j_gene: TRBJ1-5
v_gene: TRBV2

CDR3nt: TGTGCCAGTAGTACACTCCAGGGGCAGCCCCAGCATTTT
CDR3aa: CASSTLQGQPQHF
abundance: once
d_gene: -
j_gene: TRBJ1-5
v_gene: TRBV19

CDR3nt: TGTGCCAGCAGCGGGGGCTCCTACACTGAAGCTTTCTTT
CDR3aa: CASSGGSYTEAFF
abundance: -
d_gene: -
j_gene: TRBJ1-1
v_gene: TRBV9

CDR3nt: TGTGCCAGCAGCTTAGGTTCCAGGGGTGGAGAGACCCAGTACTTC
CDR3aa: CASSLGSRGGETQYF
abundance: once
d_gene: -
j_gene: TRBJ2-5
v_gene: TRBV7-2

CDR3nt: TGCAGCGCACGGGACAGAGAAAATTCACCCCTCCACTTT
CDR3aa: CSARDRENSPLHF
abundance: -
d_gene: TRBD1
j_gene: TRBJ1-6
v_gene: TRBV29-1

CDR3nt: TGTGCCAGCAGTTGGTGGAGCAATCAGCCCCAGCATTTT
CDR3aa: CASSWWSNQPQHF
abundance: -
d_gene: -
j_gene: TRBJ1-5
v_gene: TRBV2

CDR3nt: TGTGCCCTAACAGGGCAAACTGGAAACACCATATATTTT
CDR3aa: CALTGQTGNTIYF
abundance: -
d_gene: -
j_gene: TRBJ1-3
v_gene: TRBV7-9

CDR3nt: TGTGCCAGCAGTTACTCCGCCAGCCGGTTGGGTACGCAGTATTTT
CDR3aa: CASSYSASRLGTQYF
abundance: -
d_gene: -
j_gene: TRBJ2-3
v_gene: TRBV6-5

CDR3nt: TGTGCCAGCAGCTTATCGGGACAGGGGAACTATGGCTACACCTTC
CDR3aa: CASSLSGQGNYGYTF
abundance: -
d_gene: TRBD1
j_gene: TRBJ1-2
v_gene: TRBV7-9

CDR3nt: TGTGCCAGCTCACCAAAAAACACTTTTCTCAACGTAGAGACCCAGTACTTC
CDR3aa: CASSPKNTFLNVETQYF
abundance: -
d_gene: -
j_gene: TRBJ2-5
v_gene: TRBV18

CDR3nt: TGTGCCAGCAGCTCGGACACTGAAGCTTTCTTT
CDR3aa: CASSSDTEAFF
abundance: -
d_gene: -
j_gene: TRBJ1-1
v_gene: TRBV5-4

CDR3nt: TGCGCCAGCAGCTTGCGGGCGGCAGAGTCCTACGAGCAGTACTTC
CDR3aa: CASSLRAAESYEQYF
abundance: -
d_gene: -
j_gene: TRBJ2-7
v_gene: TRBV5-1

CDR3nt: TGTGCCAGCAGCGGGACCAGGGAAGAATACACTGAAGCTTTCTTT
CDR3aa: CASSGTREEYTEAFF
abundance: -
d_gene: -
j_gene: TRBJ1-1
v_gene: TRBV28

CDR3nt: TGTGCCAGCAGCATTTCTAGCGGGGGGGTGGGGAATGAGCAGTTCTTC
CDR3aa: CASSISSGGVGNEQFF
abundance: -
d_gene: TRBD2
j_gene: TRBJ2-1
v_gene: TRBV7-9

CDR3nt: TGTGCCAGCAGCTTAGCATCAATCCCCACAGATACGCAGTATTTT
CDR3aa: CASSLASIPTDTQYF
abundance: -
d_gene: -
j_gene: TRBJ2-3
v_gene: TRBV13

CDR3nt: TGTGCCAGCAGTTCCGGGACTTTCTACGAGCAGTACTTC
CDR3aa: CASSSGTFYEQYF
abundance: -
d_gene: -
j_gene: TRBJ2-7
v_gene: TRBV27

CDR3nt: TGTGCCAGCAGTTACAGGGCTAGCTCTGGAAACACCATATATTTT
CDR3aa: CASSYRASSGNTIYF
abundance: once
d_gene: -
j_gene: TRBJ1-3
v_gene: TRBV6-6

CDR3nt: TGTGCCAGCAGTCGAGCGGGGGGCTCCTACAATGAGCAGTTCTTC
CDR3aa: CASSRAGGSYNEQFF
abundance: -
d_gene: TRBD2
j_gene: TRBJ2-1
v_gene: TRBV7-3

CDR3nt: TGTGCCAGCAGCCAAGAAGGGCGGATCTCCTACGAGCAGTACTTC
CDR3aa: CASSQEGRISYEQYF
abundance: -
d_gene: -
j_gene: TRBJ2-7
v_gene: TRBV4-2

CDR3nt: TGTGCCAGTAGTACAGAGGATAGGGAGCAGTACTTC
CDR3aa: CASSTEDREQYF
abundance: few
d_gene: -
j_gene: TRBJ2-7
v_gene: TRBV19

CDR3nt: TGTGCCAGCAGTTCCTTTTTTGGCTACACCTTC
CDR3aa: CASSSFFGYTF
abundance: -
d_gene: -
j_gene: TRBJ1-2
v_gene: TRBV28

CDR3nt: TGCGCCAGCAGCTTGACAGGGATGGTGAACACTGAAGCTTTCTTT
CDR3aa: CASSLTGMVNTEAFF
abundance: -
d_gene: -
j_gene: TRBJ1-1
v_gene: TRBV5-1

CDR3nt: TGCGCCAGCAGCTTCGGGACAGGGGATAATCAGCCCCAGCATTTT
CDR3aa: CASSFGTGDNQPQHF
abundance: -
d_gene: TRBD1
j_gene: TRBJ1-5
v_gene: TRBV4-1

CDR3nt: TGTGCCAGCAGCTCTGTGACAGGGGGCACTGAAGCTTTCTTT
CDR3aa: CASSSVTGGTEAFF
abundance: once
d_gene: TRBD1
j_gene: TRBJ1-1
v_gene: TRBV11-2

CDR3nt: TGCGCCAGCAGCCAAGATAGGTGGACAGGGGGAAACACCGGGGAGCTGTTTTTT
CDR3aa: CASSQDRWTGGNTGELFF
abundance: -
d_gene: TRBD1
j_gene: TRBJ2-2
v_gene: TRBV4-3